These 12 T cell receptor beta chains originate from one sample sequenced in a study of T cells after somatic rescue of genetic block. TCRdb's copy holds only in-frame clones and misses some; the assay was immunoSEQ multiplex PCR. This table has 110,000 or so clones, under 95% appearing once. The sequenced sample consisted of peripheral blood mononuclear cells (PBMCs). These receptors came from a young woman.

J is TRBJ1-2 and V is TRBV21-1; the table's D call TRBD1 went unverified against the DNA. TRBV21-1 is labeled a pseudogene. The length of the CDR3 is 14 residues. DNA of the CDR3: TGTGCCAGCAGCCCCCGACAGGGGAACTATGGCTACACCTTC. Its translation: CASSPRQGNYGYTF.

This chain connects TRBV25-1 to TRBJ1-2, with D tentatively TRBD1 (6 bases). V lost 1 base and J 8 bases, leaving 17 bases between the germline ends. Per germline, CDR1 MGHDK and CDR2 SYGVNS. The CDR3 is 15 amino acids. The CDR3 region is CASSELGDTSGGYTF. In nucleotides, the CDR3 is TGTGCCAGCAGTGAATTGGGGGACACCAGTGGGGGCTACACCTTC.

The chain uses TRBV5-8 and TRBJ2-1; D is ambiguous. Looked up from germline, CDR1 is SGHTS and CDR2 is YDEGEE. The CDR3 is made up of 12 amino acids. V was cut by 0 bases and J by 9 bases, with 7 bases left in between. The CDR3 protein is CASSLAGPEQFF. In DNA, the CDR3 is TGTGCCAGCAGCTTGGCAGGCCCTGAGCAGTTCTTC. Based on the CDR3 plus reference TRBV5-8 and TRBJ2-1, the full variable domain is EAGVTQSPTHLIKTRGQQATLRCSPISGHTSVYWYQQALGLGLQFLLWYDEGEERNRGNFPPRFSGRQFPNYSSELNVNALELEDSALYLCASSLAGPEQFFGPGTRLTVL.

This sequence joins TRBV5-1 and TRBJ2-2, with TRBD2 matching over 13 bases. CDR3 size: 16 residues. J was trimmed by 7 bases and V by 3 bases; bases with no gene match: 6. Germline CDR1 is SGHRS and CDR2 is YFSETQ. The CDR3 nucleotides read TGCGCCAGCAGCTGGGGACTAGCGGGGTCGGACGGGGAGCTGTTTTTT. It encodes CASSWGLAGSDGELFF.

The chain joins TRBV5-4 to TRBJ1-2, with unresolved D. Between the trimmed V and J ends, which lost 2 bases and 4 bases, there was a span of 15 bases. CDR1 SGHNT and CDR2 YYREEE come from the germline V gene (reference sequence). The CDR3 spans 15 residues. CDR3 in amino acids: CASSLSGLTGYGYTF. The CDR3 DNA follows: TGTGCCAGCAGCTTATCCGGTTTAACGGGCTATGGCTACACCTTC.

The V and J genes are TRBV11-2 and TRBJ2-2; 7 bases line up with TRBD2. Germline V gives CDR1 SGHAT, CDR2 FQNNGV. CDR3 length: 15 residues. Losses at the gene ends were 5 bases for V and 4 bases for J; bases not matched to a gene: 7. CDR3 loop: CASSRGERGTGELFF. Here the CDR3 DNA reads TGTGCCAGCAGCCGCGGGGAGCGGGGCACCGGGGAGCTGTTTTTT.

This sequence joins TRBV6-6 and TRBJ1-5; no reliable D call. The CDR3 has 13 amino acids. CDR1 is MNHNY and CDR2 is SVGAGI in the germline V gene (reference sequence). The V end was cut by 2 bases, the J end by 6 bases, with 8 bases between. The chain's CDR3 is CASSYGFRQPQHF. The DNA of the CDR3 is TGTGCCAGCAGTTACGGTTTCCGTCAGCCCCAGCATTTT.

This chain joins TRBV4-3 and TRBJ1-2, with TRBD1 matching 7 bases. With V trimmed by 1 base and J by 4 bases, 9 bases remained unmatched. The germline gives CDR1 LGHNA, CDR2 YSLEER. The CDR3 runs 16 residues. The CDR3 sequence is CASSQGSRGQSYGYTF. The CDR3 DNA reads TGCGCCAGCAGCCAAGGTTCTAGGGGACAGAGCTATGGCTACACCTTC.

The chain combines TRBV5-1 with TRBJ2-1, with D perhaps given as TRBD1 or TRBD2 (6 bases each). There are 16 residues in the CDR3. Germline assignment: CDR1 SGHRS and CDR2 YFSETQ. The V end was cut by 0 bases, the J end by 6 bases, with 16 bases between. CDR3 protein: CASSLGVGGGGNEQFF. The CDR3 DNA is TGCGCCAGCAGCTTGGGAGTGGGGGGCGGCGGCAATGAGCAGTTCTTC.

In its sample, this clone was seen once. This chain joins TRBV2 and TRBJ2-2; tentative D call: TRBD1 (6 bases). Germline-derived CDR1 and CDR2 are SNHLY and FYNNEI. This CDR3 is 16 amino acids long. V lost 3 bases, J lost 3 bases, and 14 bases lay in between. The CDR3 protein is CASSDYEQGYTGELFF. CDR3 DNA sequence: TGTGCCAGCAGTGATTATGAACAGGGATACACCGGGGAGCTGTTTTTT.

The chain uses TRBV7-6 and TRBJ2-3, with 14 nucleotides matching TRBD2. CDR3 length equals 17 residues. CDR1 and CDR2 (germline): SGHVS, FNYEAQ. The ends lost 5 bases at V and 4 bases at J; junction bases unmatched: 8. Here the CDR3 reads CASSPPGLAGAADTQYF. CDR3 coding DNA: TGTGCCAGCAGCCCCCCGGGACTAGCGGGGGCGGCAGATACGCAGTATTTT.

CDR3 residues: CASGEGVGTEAFF. In DNA, the CDR3 is TGTGCCAGCGGGGAAGGGGTGGGCACTGAAGCTTTCTTT. The chain has TRBV9 and TRBJ1-1; TRBD1 is a possible D gene (5 bases). Germline loops: CDR1 SGDLS, CDR2 YYNGEE. CDR3 length: 13 residues. The V gene lost 7 bases and the J gene lost 4 bases, with 14 bases spanning the gap.